This T cell receptor beta chain originates from a study of patients and donors after allogeneic stem cell transplantation. This clonotype was seen at least ten times. TCRdb reprocessed the RT-PCR reads with MiXCR, giving one entry per CDR3 protein. The sample contains about 960,000 distinct CDR3 sequences, approximately 18% of which appear only once. This CDR3 is 14 amino acids long. V was shortened by 0 bases and J by 3 bases, with 8 bases between the two germline ends. Germline CDR1 MNHEY, CDR2 SVGAGI. The TCR comes from a human donor who was either an allogeneic HSCT recipient or a stem cell or donor lymphocyte infusion donor (not recorded which). It is not recorded whose cells these are; they may come from a transplant donor. The V gene is TRBV6-5, the J gene TRBJ1-2; D call uncertain. Sequenced sample: blood, either unsorted or a sorted T cell fraction (not recorded which). The CDR3 region has the DNA TGTGCCAGCAGTTACTCGAATTCAGACTATGGCTACACCTTC. This sequence encodes CASSYSNSDYGYTF.